What follows are 22 T cell receptor beta chains derived from one specimen sequenced in a study of vaccination effects on CD4 cells after COVID-19. Subsequent to about 10 days of culture, CD4+ T cells were isolated. Sequenced by immunoSEQ multiplex PCR; TCRdb stores in-frame clones only, minus some. The data show 50,000 to 75,000 clones, approximately 78% seen once. No antigen has been assigned to these receptors. Specimen: CD4+ T cells from PBMCs cultured without peptide, collected before COVID-19 vaccination. Receptors originate from a human donor who had a prior SARS-CoV-2 infection.

The rearrangement links TRBV6-5 to TRBJ2-2, with TRBD2 matching 9 bases. Germline V gene data show CDR1 as MNHEY and CDR2 as SVGAGI. The V and J ends lost 7 bases and 2 bases, in that order; junction bases with no gene match: 2. This CDR3 contains 14 residues. CDR3 region: CASIAGVNTGELFF. The CDR3 region has the DNA TGTGCCAGCATAGCGGGAGTAAACACCGGGGAGCTGTTTTTT.

CDR3 DNA: TGTGCCAGCAGCCAAAGCAGGGTTGATGGCTACACCTTC. Protein: CASSQSRVDGYTF. This chain joins TRBV11-2 and TRBJ1-2, with D possibly matching TRBD1 (5 bases). This CDR3 region has 13 residues. The V gene lost 5 bases and the J gene lost 6 bases, with 13 bases spanning the gap. Germline V lookup: CDR1 SGHAT, CDR2 FQNNGV.

This chain links TRBV19 with TRBJ2-5; 9 positions match TRBD1. The CDR3 has 14 amino acids. Losses at the gene ends were 5 bases for V and 4 bases for J; bases not matched to a gene: 5. Germline V lookup: CDR1 LNHDA, CDR2 SQIVND (reference sequence). This CDR3 is CASSANRGLETQYF. The CDR3 DNA follows: TGTGCCAGTAGTGCTAACAGGGGGCTAGAGACCCAGTACTTC.

The V gene is TRBV12-5, the J gene TRBJ2-5; a weak D match, TRBD1 (6 bases). Between the trimmed V and J ends, which lost 8 bases and 5 bases, there was a span of 18 bases. There are 14 residues in the CDR3. Germline CDR1 LGHNT, CDR2 FRNRAP. The CDR3: CASSPRGLGETQYF. The CDR3 bases are TGTGCTAGTTCACCCAGGGGCTTGGGGGAGACCCAGTACTTC.

Here the CDR3 reads CASSPRLGKEGGKLFF. CDR3 sequence (DNA): TGTGCCAGCAGCCCCCGCCTGGGAAAGGAAGGGGGAAAACTGTTTTTT. The chain uses TRBV7-6 and TRBJ1-4; tentative D call: TRBD1 (6 bases). The V and J ends lost 5 bases and 10 bases respectively, with 23 bases between them. From germline, CDR1 is SGHVS and CDR2 FNYEAQ. This CDR3 has 16 amino acids. The full variable domain, in which reference TRBV7-6 and TRBJ1-4 provide the parts outside the CDR3, is GAGVSQSPRYKVTKRGQDVALRCDPISGHVSLYWYRQALGQGPEFLTYFNYEAQQDKSGLPNDRFSAERPEGSISTLTIQRTEQRDSAMYRCASSPRLGKEGGKLFFGSGTQLSVL.

The chain couples TRBV11-2 to TRBJ2-7, with 8 bases identical to TRBD2. The CDR3 loop spans 15 amino acids. Germline V gives CDR1 SGHAT, CDR2 FQNNGV. The ends lost 3 bases at V and 7 bases at J; junction bases unmatched: 11. The CDR3 spells CASSLRTSLGGEQYF. The CDR3 nucleotides are TGTGCCAGCAGCTTGCGGACTAGCTTGGGGGGGGAGCAGTACTTC.

The V and J genes are TRBV18 and TRBJ2-1; 13 bases match TRBD2. V shed 4 bases and J 5 bases; nucleotides not matched to a gene: 2. The CDR3 extends over 15 amino acids. Looked up from germline, CDR1 is KGHSH and CDR2 is LQKENI. In DNA form, the CDR3 reads TGTGCCAGCTCACAAGGACTAGCGGGGGACAATGAGCAGTTCTTC. It is translated as CASSQGLAGDNEQFF.

The rearrangement uses TRBV11-2 and TRBJ2-5, with TRBD2 matching 10 bases. V gave up 5 bases and J gave up 5 bases; unmatched junction bases: 17. The CDR3 loop spans 18 amino acids. Germline loops: CDR1 SGHAT, CDR2 FQNNGV. The CDR3 DNA reads as TGTGCCAGCAGCCGGCTTTCTAGCGGGAGTTTGACGTGGGAGACCCAGTACTTC. Amino acids: CASSRLSSGSLTWETQYF.

The rearrangement uses TRBV29-1 and TRBJ1-1; the D is unclear. Per germline, CDR1 SQVTM and CDR2 ANQGSEA. This CDR3 contains 12 residues. The germline V and J ends were trimmed by 6 bases and 1 base, with 9 bases remaining between them. The CDR3 sequence: CSVGRANTEAFF. CDR3 in DNA: TGCAGCGTCGGACGGGCGAACACTGAAGCTTTCTTT. Full variable domain (missing parts from reference TRBV29-1 and TRBJ1-1): SAVISQKPSRDICQRGTSLTIQCQVDSQVTMMFWYRQQPGQSLTLIATANQGSEATYESGFVIDKFPISRPNLTFSTLTVSNMSPEDSSIYLCSVGRANTEAFFGQGTRLTVV.

This sequence joins TRBV2 and TRBJ2-3, with D possibly called TRBD1 or TRBD2 (6 bases each). CDR3 length equals 15 residues. The V gene's germline CDR1 is SNHLY and CDR2 FYNNEI. The V gene lost 5 bases and the J gene lost 5 bases, with 17 bases spanning the gap. CDR3 amino acids: CASSYGGQTGDTQYF. CDR3 DNA: TGTGCCAGCAGTTACGGGGGACAAACGGGAGATACGCAGTATTTT.

The chain carries TRBV7-9 and TRBJ1-5; no clear D gene. The CDR3 totals 15 residues. CDR1 is SEHNR and CDR2 is FQNEAQ in the germline V gene (reference sequence). V lost 1 base to trimming and J lost 2 bases, with 9 bases between them. The CDR3 loop reads CASSLGRLGNQPQHF. The CDR3 nucleotides read TGTGCCAGCAGCTTAGGGCGTTTGGGCAATCAGCCCCAGCATTTT.

V usage is TRBV5-1 and J usage is TRBJ2-6; no clear D gene. Germline V gene data show CDR1 as SGHRS and CDR2 as YFSETQ. Between the trimmed V and J ends, which lost 4 bases and 0 bases, there was a span of 14 bases. This CDR3 has 17 amino acids. The CDR3 is CASSGPRTVSGANVLTF. CDR3 DNA: TGCGCCAGCAGCGGACCCCGGACGGTCTCTGGGGCCAACGTCCTGACTTTC.

The V and J genes are TRBV18 and TRBJ1-3; weak D call: TRBD1 (6 bases). The CDR3 is 16 residues long. The V end lost 4 bases, the J end lost 2 bases, and 15 bases lay between the germline ends. The germline V gene encodes CDR1 KGHSH and CDR2 LQKENI. CDR3 protein: CASSRSEGDPGNTIYF. The CDR3 DNA follows: TGTGCCAGCTCACGAAGTGAGGGGGACCCTGGAAACACCATATATTTT.

J is TRBJ2-5 and V is TRBV5-4; 11 positions match TRBD2. V was pared by 2 bases and J by 4 bases, with 4 bases of the junction left unmatched. The CDR3 consists of 15 residues. Germline V gene data show CDR1 as SGHNT and CDR2 as YYREEE (reference sequence). The CDR3 coding sequence is TGTGCCAGCAGCTTAGCTGGGACTAGCGGAGAGACCCAGTACTTC. This gives the protein CASSLAGTSGETQYF.

This rearrangement joins TRBV7-8 to TRBJ2-7, with D perhaps TRBD1 (6 bases). Trimming removed 5 bases from V and 0 bases from J, with 14 bases in between. The CDR3 loop spans 15 amino acids. Germline assignment: CDR1 SGHVS and CDR2 FQNEAQ. The CDR3: CASSGRTASSYEQYF. The CDR3 DNA sequence: TGTGCCAGCAGCGGCCGGACAGCCAGCTCCTACGAGCAGTACTTC.

The rearrangement joins TRBV7-2 to TRBJ1-1; no definite D call. There are 14 residues in the CDR3. V was pared by 0 bases and J by 0 bases, with 5 bases between. Germline-derived CDR1 and CDR2 are SGHTA and FQGNSA. This CDR3 reads CASSLAGLNTEAFF. DNA of the CDR3: TGTGCCAGCAGCTTAGCAGGGCTGAACACTGAAGCTTTCTTT.

The rearrangement joins TRBV7-2 to TRBJ1-2; no definite D call. Germline V gives CDR1 SGHTA, CDR2 FQGNSA. The CDR3 consists of 13 residues. Trimming removed 1 base from V and 4 bases from J, with 7 bases in between. CDR3 nucleotides: TGTGCCAGCAGCTTAGACAGTGGCTATGGCTACACCTTC. Translated, it gives CASSLDSGYGYTF. The full variable domain, completed using reference TRBV7-2 and TRBJ1-2, is GAGVSQSPSNKVTEKGKDVELRCDPISGHTALYWYRQSLGQGLEFLIYFQGNSAPDKSGLPSDRFSAERTGGSVSTLTIQRTQQEDSAVYLCASSLDSGYGYTFGSGTRLTVV.

This clone was found once. The chain has TRBV4-3 and TRBJ2-3; perhaps TRBD2 as D (6 bases). Trimming pared 3 bases from V and 4 bases from J, leaving 11 bases between. This CDR3 has 14 amino acids. The germline V gene has CDR1 LGHNA and CDR2 YSLEER. In DNA form, the CDR3 reads TGCGCCAGCAGCCACGGGAGTGCTTCAGATACGCAGTATTTT. Amino acid sequence: CASSHGSASDTQYF.

This rearrangement joins TRBV4-3 to TRBJ1-4; no clear D gene. The length of the CDR3 is 20 residues. Trimming shortened V by 0 bases and J by 3 bases, and 23 bases separated the two germline ends. The germline V gene encodes CDR1 LGHNA and CDR2 YSLEER. The CDR3 nucleotides read TGCGCCAGCAGCCAAGAAGTAGGGCAGCCGTGGGTCTCAGCTAATGAAAAACTGTTTTTT. Encoded protein: CASSQEVGQPWVSANEKLFF.

The chain carries TRBV21-1 and TRBJ2-2; the table names TRBD2, a call not compared with the DNA. TRBV21-1 is given as a pseudogene. This CDR3 is built from 20 residues. The CDR3 loop is CASSKLLAGDPTMNTGELFF. As DNA, the CDR3 is TGTGCCAGCAGCAAGTTATTAGCGGGAGACCCAACTATGAACACCGGGGAGCTGTTTTTT.

The V and J genes are TRBV11-2 and TRBJ1-6, with 9 bases matching TRBD1. The CDR3 loop spans 15 amino acids. The germline gives CDR1 SGHAT, CDR2 FQNNGV. V lost 5 bases and J lost 14; bases outside the gene matches: 13. The CDR3 DNA follows: TGTGCCAGCAGCCCTAACAGGGGGCGAATTAAGACCCTCCACTTT. Translation gives CASSPNRGRIKTLHF.

The V call is TRBV18, the J call TRBJ2-1, with D perhaps matching TRBD2 (6 bases). The V end was cut by 2 bases, the J end by 5 bases, with 13 bases between. Germline CDR1 and CDR2: KGHSH and LQKENI. CDR3 length: 15 amino acids. This CDR3 is CASSPGLASDNEQFF. CDR3 DNA sequence: TGTGCCAGCTCACCAGGCCTAGCGTCTGACAATGAGCAGTTCTTC.